Following are 16 T cell receptor beta chains from one sample sequenced in a study of blood T cell repertoires in COVID-19. Generated by immunoSEQ multiplex PCR, the TCRdb table keeps only in-frame clones and is missing some. There are hundreds of thousands of clones in the sample; 85% to 90% occur only once, and approximately 4.1% lies in the top ten. Sequencing input: PBMCs or T cells enriched from blood (not recorded which). The source of these receptors is a man aged 30 to 45 who had recovered from COVID-19.

The chain employs TRBV6-5 and TRBJ1-6; TRBD1 matches at 7 bases. The germline CDR1 and CDR2 sequences are MNHEY and SVGAGI. The CDR3 runs to 13 residues. V shed 9 bases and J 3 bases; nucleotides not matched to a gene: 2. As DNA, the CDR3 is TGTGCCAGTGGGACAGACTATAATTCACCCCTCCACTTT. It specifies CASGTDYNSPLHF.

The rearrangement links TRBV24-1 to TRBJ2-2; 10 bases agree with TRBD2. The V and J ends lost 0 bases and 5 bases, in that order; junction bases with no gene match: 8. The CDR3 spans 18 residues. Germline assignment: CDR1 KGHDR and CDR2 SFDVKD. The DNA for the CDR3 is TGTGCCACCAGTGATTTGAAGGCTAGCGGGAGTATTACCGGGGAGCTGTTTTTT. This gives the protein CATSDLKASGSITGELFF.

The rearrangement links TRBV2 to TRBJ2-7, with TRBD1 matching over 8 bases. Germline trimming cut 8 bases from V and 1 base from J; bases unmatched to any gene: 4. The germline CDR1 and CDR2 sequences are SNHLY and FYNNEI. The CDR3 extends over 13 amino acids. The CDR3 nucleotides are TGTGCCAGCCGGGACAGGAATTCCTACGAGCAGTACTTC. Protein product: CASRDRNSYEQYF.

This chain joins TRBV19 and TRBJ2-1, with TRBD2 matching over 9 bases. CDR3 length: 15 residues. J gave up 6 bases and V 2 bases, and 5 bases lay outside the gene matches. Germline CDR1 reads LNHDA; CDR2 reads SQIVND (reference sequence). CDR3 nucleotides: TGTGCCAGTAGTATATTTAGCGGGAGAATCAATGAGCAGTTCTTC. It encodes CASSIFSGRINEQFF.

The chain carries TRBV6-5 and TRBJ1-1; D may be TRBD1 (5 bases). Looked up from germline, CDR1 is MNHEY and CDR2 is SVGAGI. The CDR3 length is 16 residues. V gave up 2 bases and J gave up 1 base, with 14 bases separating them. The CDR3 protein is CASSYLQGLWNTEAFF. DNA of the CDR3: TGTGCCAGCAGTTACCTTCAGGGTCTTTGGAACACTGAAGCTTTCTTT.

The chain couples TRBV6-5 to TRBJ1-4; TRBD1 matches at 9 bases. V was pared by 8 bases and J by 4 bases, with 8 bases of the junction left unmatched. Germline CDR1 MNHEY, CDR2 SVGAGI. The CDR3 spans 15 residues. The CDR3 reads CASDTGGLGNEKLFF. The CDR3 DNA is TGTGCCAGCGATACAGGGGGCCTAGGTAATGAAAAACTGTTTTTT.

CDR3 coding DNA: TGTGCCAGCAGCTTCCCGAAGACTAGCGGGAGTATCACAGATACGCAGTATTTT. Translating gives CASSFPKTSGSITDTQYF. The chain combines TRBV11-2 with TRBJ2-3; 12 bases match TRBD2. CDR1 is SGHAT, CDR2 FQNNGV, per germline. The CDR3 consists of 18 residues. The ends lost 3 bases at V and 2 bases at J; junction bases unmatched: 9.

The V and J genes are TRBV6-5 and TRBJ1-5, with no clear D. V was trimmed by 7 bases and J by 4 bases, leaving 14 bases between them. The germline CDR1 and CDR2 sequences are MNHEY and SVGAGI. There are 14 residues in the CDR3. The CDR3 is CASTPEGLNQPQHF. The CDR3 nucleotides read TGTGCCAGCACCCCCGAGGGATTAAATCAGCCCCAGCATTTT.

Here the CDR3 reads CASSQKAGTKNIQYF. The DNA for the CDR3 is TGTGCCAGCAGCCAAAAAGCGGGGACCAAAAACATTCAGTACTTC. The J gene is TRBJ2-4, the V gene TRBV7-2; 7 bases map to TRBD2. Germline V gene lookup returns CDR1 SGHTA and CDR2 FQGNSA. V was pared by 5 bases and J by 2 bases, with 6 bases of the junction left unmatched. CDR3 size: 15 residues.

This chain links TRBV18 with TRBJ2-3, with TRBD2 matching over 11 bases. After removal of 0 bases from V and 2 bases from J, the junction contained 4 bases not matched to a gene. CDR3 length: 17 amino acids. Germline V gene lookup returns CDR1 KGHSH and CDR2 LQKENI. The CDR3 spells CASSPPVAGGTTDTQYF. The CDR3 DNA follows: TGTGCCAGCTCACCACCGGTAGCGGGGGGGACCACAGATACGCAGTATTTT.

The gene calls are TRBV3-1 (or the pseudogene TRBV3-2) and TRBJ2-7, with 14 bases that match TRBD2. The CDR3 contains 16 residues. Trimming cost V 3 bases and J 6 bases; bases outside gene matches: 7. Per the germline V gene, CDR1 is LGHDT and CDR2 is YNNKEL (reference sequence). The CDR3 reads CASSQGLAGVFAEQYF. CDR3 in DNA: TGTGCCAGCAGCCAGGGACTAGCGGGAGTATTTGCCGAGCAGTACTTC.

V is TRBV7-2 and J is TRBJ2-3; TRBD2 might be the D (6 bases). This CDR3 is 14 amino acids long. The V and J ends lost 3 bases and 5 bases respectively, with 12 bases between them. Germline CDR1 is SGHTA and CDR2 is FQGNSA. The CDR3 coding sequence is TGTGCCAGCAGCTTGGGTAGCGGTCAAGATACGCAGTATTTT. It yields the protein CASSLGSGQDTQYF.

The rearrangement joins TRBV2 to TRBJ2-7; 8 bases are shared with TRBD1. This CDR3 has 19 amino acids. Germline V gives CDR1 SNHLY, CDR2 FYNNEI. Unmatched junction bases numbered 15, after V lost 2 bases and J lost 0 bases. CDR3 bases: TGTGCCAGCAGTGAAATGTCGGGACAGGAGCTCTATAGCTCCTACGAGCAGTACTTC. It translates to CASSEMSGQELYSSYEQYF.

The V and J genes are TRBV7-6 and TRBJ1-5, with D uncertain. Germline-derived CDR1 and CDR2 are SGHVS and FNYEAQ. The CDR3 length is 15 residues. V lost 2 bases and J 3 bases, leaving 11 bases between the germline ends. CDR3 nucleotide sequence: TGTGCCAGCAGCTTATCAGGCACCAACAATCAGCCCCAGCATTTT. It codes for CASSLSGTNNQPQHF. Based on the CDR3 plus reference TRBV7-6 and TRBJ1-5, the full variable domain is GAGVSQSPRYKVTKRGQDVALRCDPISGHVSLYWYRQALGQGPEFLTYFNYEAQQDKSGLPNDRFSAERPEGSISTLTIQRTEQRDSAMYRCASSLSGTNNQPQHFGDGTRLSIL.

The chain links TRBV4-1 to TRBJ2-7, with D perhaps matching TRBD2 (6 bases). CDR1 and CDR2 (germline): MGHRA, YSYEKL. Trimming removed 3 bases at V and 0 bases at J, with 15 bases between. The CDR3 sequence is 16 residues long. The CDR3, as DNA: TGCGCCAGCAGCCAGGACTACGGCGAGAGCTCCTACGAGCAGTACTTC. This gives the protein CASSQDYGESSYEQYF.

CDR3 amino acids: CATSRPRTAGANVLTF. CDR3 nucleotides: TGTGCCACCAGCAGACCTCGCACTGCTGGGGCCAACGTCCTGACTTTC. The rearrangement joins TRBV15 to TRBJ2-6; D ambiguous. This CDR3 has 16 amino acids. Germline V gene data show CDR1 as LNHNV and CDR2 as YYDKDF (reference sequence). Trimming cost V 2 bases and J 2 bases, with 10 bases left between them. Filled out from reference TRBV15 and TRBJ2-6, the complete variable domain reads DAMVIQNPRYQVTQFGKPVTLSCSQTLNHNVMYWYQQKSSQAPKLLFHYYDKDFNNEADTPDNFQSRRPNTSFCFLDIRSPGLGDTAMYLCATSRPRTAGANVLTFGAGSRLTVL.